This T cell receptor beta chain originates from a study of CD8 T cells in ankylosing spondylitis (dated by TCRdb to about 2017). Study-wide context: T cell receptor beta repertoires were profiled in healthy donors and ankylosing spondylitis patients so that disease-linked TCR variants could be found. The whole study cohort included 108 healthy donors and about two dozen ankylosing spondylitis patients. Peripheral blood was sampled, and synovial fluid was additionally collected from ankylosing spondylitis patients. Study-level results and caveats: Some motif variants had previously been reported in the synovial fluid and blood of reactive arthritis patients, which suggests shared mechanisms of disease initiation. A CD8+ phenotype was shown by the disease-linked clones, which were found at relatively low frequencies in peripheral blood. The disease-linked clones were reported as significantly enriched in matched synovial fluid samples from ankylosing spondylitis patients. Blood from ankylosing spondylitis patients appeared to be characterized by a TCR beta motif composed of several highly homologous amino acid variants.

Sequencing instrument: Illumina HiSeq 2500. Quantitative 5'-RACE with molecular barcodes was used to prepare TCR beta libraries. In the authors' own workflow: A new computational method based on a probabilistic model of VDJ rearrangement was used to identify disease-linked TCR variants. TCRdb's own reprocessing of the public reads used fastp at Q25 and MiXCR and kept productive beta chains. When rows share a CDR3 protein, they turn into one entry using the most common DNA and genes. The V and J calls reflect TCRdb's pipeline rather than the authors' work. The sample table shows 150,000 to 200,000 distinct CDR3 sequences, and approximately 18% are seen once. Roughly 4% of the sample rests with the top ten. In its sample, this clonotype was seen a few times. Its antigen has not been determined. No per-base quality is available; no much larger clone lies one base away. Measured from the cysteine to the phenylalanine, the CDR3 is 13 residues long. The only DNA kept is the CDR3, 39 bases in frame from the first base. The trim is 4 bases for V and 2 bases for J, with a gap of 10 bases between the germline ends. CDR1 and CDR2, looked up from the germline V gene, are SQVTM and ANQGSEA.

The source of this sequence is a male donor between 5 and 29 years old with ankylosing spondylitis or in good health (not recorded which). Donor details come from another sample of the same person, matched by shared clones. Here the chain combines TRBV29-1 and TRBJ2-3; TRBD1 is possibly the D segment (5 matching bases). The sample taken for sequencing was blood, either unsorted or a sorted T cell fraction (not recorded which). The CDR3 loop reads CSVGGTITDTQYF. The nucleotide sequence reads TGCAGCGTTGGGGGCACAATCACAGATACGCAGTATTTT.